These 30 T cell receptor beta chains were all obtained from the same sample, sequenced in a study of cytomegalovirus exposure and HLA in healthy donors (dated by TCRdb to the late 2010s). Receptor libraries were prepared by the immunoSEQ multiplex PCR assay. The multiplex PCR relied on a mix of 60 forward primers for TCR Vbeta segments and 13 reverse primers for TCR Jbeta segments. Held by TCRdb, this immuneACCESS table contains in-frame sequences only and omits some clones. Under half of the omission traces to an unresolved V gene where checked; the cause of the rest is unknown. This sample gives under 150,000 clones in total; around 77% of them show up just once. Less than 2% of the sample lies in the top ten. Material: PBMCs. These receptors originate from a woman aged 50 to 60 in good health and CMV-seronegative.

The rearrangement joins TRBV2 to TRBJ2-7, with 14 bases aligning to TRBD2. The CDR3 runs 14 residues. V lost 6 bases to trimming and J lost 3 bases; unmatched junction nucleotides: 1. Germline CDR1 SNHLY, CDR2 FYNNEI. The CDR3 sequence is CASRGLAGGYEQYF. The CDR3 nucleotides read TGTGCCAGCAGAGGACTAGCGGGAGGCTACGAGCAGTACTTC.

The chain joins TRBV4-2 to TRBJ2-7; 8 nucleotides align to TRBD2. Germline V gene sequence: CDR1 LGHNA, CDR2 YNFKEQ. The junction had 5 bases not matched to a gene; V was cut back by 5 bases and J by 2 bases. The CDR3 loop spans 14 amino acids. The CDR3 nucleotides read TGTGCCAGCAGCGGAGCGGGAGCCGCCTACGAGCAGTACTTC. Residues: CASSGAGAAYEQYF.

The V call is TRBV2, the J call TRBJ1-3, with D perhaps TRBD1 (6 bases). Deletions cut 7 bases from V and 0 bases from J, with 19 bases between. Germline CDR1 reads SNHLY; CDR2 reads FYNNEI. CDR3 length equals 17 residues. CDR3 loop: CASTNRAQPFSGNTIYF. CDR3 in DNA: TGTGCCAGCACTAACAGGGCCCAGCCGTTCTCTGGAAACACCATATATTTT.

The chain couples TRBV7-2 to TRBJ1-2, with a possible D match to TRBD1 (6 bases). Germline V gene sequence: CDR1 SGHTA, CDR2 FQGNSA. The CDR3 has 11 amino acids. Trimming took 5 bases from V and 8 from J, leaving 9 bases between them. This CDR3 reads CASSTTGGYTF. CDR3 DNA: TGTGCCAGCAGCACGACAGGCGGCTACACCTTC.

This chain uses TRBV9 with TRBJ2-5; 14 nucleotides agree with TRBD2. After removal of 4 bases from V and 4 bases from J, the junction contained 12 bases not matched to a gene. CDR1 and CDR2 (germline): SGDLS, YYNGEE. The CDR3 spans 18 residues. CDR3 sequence: CASSIGRPGLAGGETQYF. CDR3 nucleotide sequence: TGTGCCAGCAGCATCGGACGGCCCGGACTAGCGGGAGGAGAGACCCAGTACTTC.

The table lists this clone with a few counts. The gene calls are TRBV6-1 and TRBJ1-3; TRBD1 might be the D (5 bases). Germline V gene sequence: CDR1 MNHNS, CDR2 SASEGT. Trimming took off 6 bases at V and 0 bases at J, with 12 bases between the two ends. CDR3 size: 15 residues. CDR3 in DNA: TGTGCCAGCAGCCCGACAGCAGTCTCTGGAAACACCATATATTTT. Translated: CASSPTAVSGNTIYF.

The rearrangement uses TRBV28 and TRBJ1-4, with D maybe TRBD1 (5 bases). V lost 4 bases to trimming and J lost 7 bases, with 13 bases between them. The V gene's germline CDR1 is MDHEN and CDR2 SYDVKM. The CDR3 loop spans 14 amino acids. The CDR3 region has the DNA TGTGCCAGCAGTTCCCCGGGGGAGGCTGAAAAACTGTTTTTT. Amino acid sequence: CASSSPGEAEKLFF. The full variable domain, its missing parts supplied by reference TRBV28 and TRBJ1-4, is DVKVTQSSRYLVKRTGEKVFLECVQDMDHENMFWYRQDPGLGLRLIYFSYDVKMKEKGDIPEGYSVSREKKERFSLILESASTNQTSMYLCASSSPGEAEKLFFGSGTQLSVL.

The table lists this clone with a count of one. The rearrangement uses TRBV19 and TRBJ1-5, with D possibly matching TRBD1 (5 bases). Trimming cost V 7 bases and J 2 bases, with 12 bases left between them. This CDR3 is built from 14 residues. Germline assignment: CDR1 LNHDA and CDR2 SQIVND (reference sequence). The CDR3 is CASTSGPGNQPQHF. The CDR3 DNA reads as TGTGCCAGTACCTCAGGGCCAGGCAATCAGCCCCAGCATTTT.

The chain joins TRBV5-1 to TRBJ2-5, with D unresolved. CDR3 size: 16 residues. Trimming pared 0 bases from V and 3 bases from J, leaving 15 bases between. Germline assignment: CDR1 SGHRS and CDR2 YFSETQ. The CDR3 DNA follows: TGCGCCAGCAGCTTGGCCACAGAGAAATGGGAAGAGACCCAGTACTTC. It codes for CASSLATEKWEETQYF.

The V and J genes are TRBV7-6 and TRBJ2-7, with 7 bases aligning to TRBD1. The germline gives CDR1 SGHVS, CDR2 FNYEAQ. This CDR3 region has 16 residues. V was pared by 5 bases and J by 2 bases, with 12 bases of the junction left unmatched. The CDR3 loop reads CASSLQGQVLAYEQYF. The CDR3 DNA reads TGTGCCAGCAGCCTCCAAGGACAGGTTCTGGCCTACGAGCAGTACTTC.

This chain uses TRBV27 with TRBJ2-1; TRBD1 matches 9 bases. The CDR3 spans 16 residues. Germline lookup yields CDR1 MNHEY and CDR2 SMNVEV (reference sequence). Trimming took 10 bases from V and 5 from J; bases not matched to a gene: 15. The CDR3 spells CATGSVGTGKNNEQFF. DNA for the CDR3: TGTGCCACTGGCAGCGTAGGGACAGGGAAGAACAATGAGCAGTTCTTC.

The gene calls are TRBV2 and TRBJ1-4, with a tentative D call TRBD1 (6 bases). Trimming removed 4 bases from V and 4 bases from J, with 10 bases in between. The CDR3 spans 14 residues. CDR1 is SNHLY and CDR2 is FYNNEI in the germline V gene. The chain's CDR3 is CASSGGGNNEKLFF. The DNA for the CDR3 is TGTGCCAGCAGTGGAGGGGGAAATAATGAAAAACTGTTTTTT.

This chain links TRBV5-1 with TRBJ2-5, with a possible D match to TRBD2 (5 bases). The germline V gene has CDR1 SGHRS and CDR2 YFSETQ. V was clipped by 4 bases and J by 5 bases, with 15 bases between them. This CDR3 spans 14 amino acids. CDR3 sequence (DNA): TGCGCCAGCAGCACTCCCCGAGGGATGGAGACCCAGTACTTC. Its protein is CASSTPRGMETQYF.

As regards this clone: Germline is not matched at one junction end, which may reflect a read error. The V gene is TRBV27, the J gene TRBJ2-6, with D maybe TRBD1 (5 bases). Germline V CDR1 and CDR2: MNHEY, SMNVEV (reference sequence). The CDR3 is 14 amino acids. The CDR3 loop reads CASKLYSGANVLPF. DNA of the CDR3: TGTGCCAGTAAACTCTACTCTGGGGCCAACGTCCTGCCTTTC.

This sequence joins TRBV6-6 and TRBJ1-2; no firm D call. CDR1 is MNHNY and CDR2 is SVGAGI in the germline V gene (reference sequence). This CDR3 contains 13 residues. V was pared by 0 bases and J by 8 bases, with 10 bases between. DNA for the CDR3: TGTGCCAGCAGTTACTCAGAGGATGGGGGCTACACCTTC. This sequence encodes CASSYSEDGGYTF.

This rearrangement joins TRBV5-6 to TRBJ2-1; perhaps TRBD1 as D (5 bases). Germline V gene lookup returns CDR1 SGHDT and CDR2 YYEEEE. The CDR3 covers 12 residues. Trimming took off 4 bases at V and 7 bases at J, with 9 bases between the two ends. CDR3: CASSIPGNEQFF. For the CDR3, the DNA is TGTGCCAGCAGCATTCCAGGGAATGAGCAGTTCTTC.

The gene calls are TRBV27 and TRBJ2-1; D possibly corresponds to TRBD1 (5 bases). The ends were cut back, 5 bases at V and 6 bases at J, with 11 bases in the middle. The germline gives CDR1 MNHEY, CDR2 SMNVEV (reference sequence). This CDR3 is 13 amino acids long. CDR3 in amino acids: CASSLWGVNEQFF. In DNA, the CDR3 is TGTGCCAGCAGTCTTTGGGGCGTCAATGAGCAGTTCTTC.

The rearrangement uses TRBV6-5 and TRBJ2-2; the match to TRBD1 covers 8 bases. CDR1 and CDR2 from the germline V gene are MNHEY and SVGAGI. This CDR3 spans 14 amino acids. The trim removed 6 bases at V and 3 bases at J, leaving 3 bases unmatched. The CDR3 protein is CASSLTGDTGELFF. The CDR3 DNA reads as TGTGCCAGCAGCCTGACAGGGGACACCGGGGAGCTGTTTTTT.

The CDR3 region is CASSSIQLQDTEAFF. CDR3 DNA: TGTGCCAGTAGTTCGATACAGCTACAAGACACTGAAGCTTTCTTT. The chain combines TRBV19 with TRBJ1-1; D remains ambiguous. The V and J ends lost 5 bases and 3 bases respectively, with 16 bases between them. CDR3 length: 15 residues. CDR1 LNHDA and CDR2 SQIVND come from the germline V gene (reference sequence).

The rearrangement links TRBV5-4 to TRBJ2-1; TRBD1 is a possible D gene (7 bases). V was clipped by 1 base and J by 4 bases, with 9 bases between them. Germline CDR1 SGHNT, CDR2 YYREEE (reference sequence). This CDR3 region has 14 residues. The CDR3 sequence is CASSLSGGYNEQFF. The CDR3 coding sequence is TGTGCCAGCAGCTTGTCAGGGGGGTACAATGAGCAGTTCTTC.

The chain couples TRBV28 to TRBJ2-3; TRBD2 agrees at 11 bases. The CDR3 extends over 15 amino acids. Germline V lookup: CDR1 MDHEN, CDR2 SYDVKM. Trimming cost V 6 bases and J 6 bases; bases outside gene matches: 8. The CDR3, as DNA: TGTGCCAGCAGGGACACTAGCGGGAGAATTGATACGCAGTATTTT. It specifies CASRDTSGRIDTQYF.

In this sample, this clone turned up once. The CDR3 DNA follows: TGCAGCGCCGAACGAGGGATCCAAGAGACCCAGTACTTC. It is translated as CSAERGIQETQYF. The chain joins TRBV29-1 to TRBJ2-5, with D tentatively TRBD2 (5 bases). The germline CDR1 and CDR2 sequences are SQVTM and ANQGSEA. The length of the CDR3 is 13 residues. The V end was cut by 7 bases, the J end by 1 base, with 13 bases between.

The chain has TRBV7-2 and TRBJ2-2; no definite D call. Per the germline V gene, CDR1 is SGHTA and CDR2 is FQGNSA. The length of the CDR3 is 12 residues. The V end lost 8 bases, the J end lost 2 bases, and 6 bases lay between the germline ends. The CDR3 protein is CASQENTGELFF. In DNA form, the CDR3 reads TGTGCCAGCCAGGAAAACACCGGGGAGCTGTTTTTT.

This chain links TRBV7-9 with TRBJ2-3; D is unresolved. Germline V gives CDR1 SEHNR, CDR2 FQNEAQ (reference sequence). The CDR3 has 11 residues. Trimming shortened V by 5 bases and J by 5 bases, and 5 bases separated the two germline ends. The CDR3 nucleotides are TGTGCCAGCAGCCATTTAGATACGCAGTATTTT. Its protein is CASSHLDTQYF. The whole variable domain, remainder taken from reference TRBV7-9 and TRBJ2-3, is DTGVSQNPRHKITKRGQNVTFRCDPISEHNRLYWYRQTLGQGPEFLTYFQNEAQLEKSRLLSDRFSAERPKGSFSTLEIQRTEQGDSAMYLCASSHLDTQYFGPGTRLTVL.

The V and J genes are TRBV7-9 and TRBJ2-7; possible D gene TRBD2, 6 bases. The germline V gene encodes CDR1 SEHNR and CDR2 FQNEAQ (reference sequence). This CDR3 comprises 13 residues. CDR3 DNA: TGTTCCATAGAACTGGTGGGGGGCTACGAGCAGTACTTC. Translating it yields CSIELVGGYEQYF. Looking up the rest from reference TRBV7-9 and TRBJ2-7 gives the full variable domain: DTGVSQNPRHKITKRGQNVTFRCDPISEHNRLYWYRQTLGQGPEFLTYFQNEAQLEKSRLLSDRFSAERPKGSFSTLEIQRTEQGDSAMYLCSIELVGGYEQYFGPGTRLTVT.

V usage is TRBV6-1 and J usage is TRBJ2-1, with D unclear. The CDR3 spans 13 residues. The V gene lost 10 bases and the J gene lost 6 bases, with 16 bases spanning the gap. In germline, CDR1 is MNHNS, CDR2 SASEGT. This chain's CDR3 is CATQTRGGNEQFF. The CDR3 nucleotides are TGTGCCACCCAGACTCGAGGTGGCAATGAGCAGTTCTTC.

This chain joins TRBV4-2 and TRBJ2-1; 7 positions match TRBD2. This CDR3 region has 19 residues. Germline V gives CDR1 LGHNA, CDR2 YNFKEQ. Germline trimming cut 1 base from V and 7 bases from J; bases unmatched to any gene: 19. CDR3 bases: TGTGCCAGCAGCCAAGTTGGTGGCCTTGCGGGGAGGGTCGATAATGAGCAGTTCTTC. Its protein product is CASSQVGGLAGRVDNEQFF.

This chain connects TRBV19 to TRBJ2-2, with a weak D call TRBD2 (6 bases). Germline V gene data show CDR1 as LNHDA and CDR2 as SQIVND (reference sequence). CDR3 length: 15 amino acids. Trimming took 6 bases from V and 2 from J, leaving 13 bases between them. The CDR3 DNA follows: TGTGCCAGTAGATACGGAGGGGCCAACACCGGGGAGCTGTTTTTT. Translated, it gives CASRYGGANTGELFF.

This clone was seen a few times. The chain combines TRBV7-6 with TRBJ2-5; the match to TRBD2 covers 7 bases. Per germline, CDR1 SGHVS and CDR2 FNYEAQ. The CDR3 sequence is 15 residues long. V gave up 0 bases and J gave up 5 bases; unmatched junction bases: 6. The CDR3 is CASSLAGEGMETQYF. The CDR3 DNA follows: TGTGCCAGCAGCTTAGCAGGGGAGGGCATGGAGACCCAGTACTTC.

This sequence joins TRBV23-1 and TRBJ2-7; 9 nucleotides line up with TRBD1. TRBV23-1 is given ORF status, its function remaining uncertain. Unmatched junction bases numbered 5, after V lost 4 bases and J lost 1 base. The CDR3 contains 15 residues. This chain's CDR3 is CASSRPGQGSYEQYF. The CDR3 coding sequence is TGCGCCAGCAGTCGGCCGGGACAGGGATCCTACGAGCAGTACTTC.